This entry lists 16 T cell receptor beta chains sequenced from one sample in a study of regulatory T cells in long-lasting Graves disease. The sample's time point: newly diagnosed GD, antithyroid drugs for less than 3 months. There was RNA extracted from PBMCs, and the TCR library was made from it. CDR3 regions were amplified by Arm-PCR using iRepertoire HTBI primers to build TCR beta libraries. TCRdb called the multiplex PCR reads again in MiXCR, with one record for every CDR3 protein. The repertoire includes a few hundred thousand distinct CDR3 sequences, approximately 12% of them detected once, and approximately 17% sits in the top ten. The data were also submitted as part of a second study, on T cells in Graves' hyperthyroidism and ophthalmopathy.

Sequencing was performed on peripheral blood mononuclear cells (PBMCs), taken at new diagnosis, from a patient treated with antithyroid drugs. The receptors shown here come from a woman in her late teens or twenties with Graves disease.

Note on this clonotype: Since a much larger clone is just one base distant, this may be a read error. The rearrangement joins TRBV15 to TRBJ1-6; D possibly corresponds to TRBD1 (5 bases). Trimming pared 1 base from V and 7 bases from J, leaving 14 bases between. The CDR3 runs 16 residues. CDR1 LNHNV and CDR2 YYDKDF come from the germline V gene (reference sequence). Here the CDR3 DNA reads TGTGCCACCAGCAGAGGCCCGGGACTGTCGAATTCACCCCTCCACTTT. Protein product: CATSRGPGLSNSPLHF.

In this sample, this clonotype turned up many times. V gene TRBV2 combines with J gene TRBJ2-5; no definite D call. This CDR3 spans 11 amino acids. In germline, CDR1 is SNHLY, CDR2 FYNNEI. V dropped 8 bases and J dropped 5 bases, with 9 bases sitting between them. This chain's CDR3 is CASLLRETQYF. The CDR3 DNA sequence: TGTGCCAGCCTACTAAGGGAGACCCAGTACTTC.

This clonotype was detected many times. The chain carries TRBV12-5 and TRBJ2-1; 11 nucleotides align to TRBD2. After removal of 2 bases from V and 5 bases from J, the junction contained 2 bases not matched to a gene. Germline loops: CDR1 LGHNT, CDR2 FRNRAP. The length of the CDR3 is 15 residues. This chain's CDR3 is CASGLRLAGNNEQFF. CDR3 DNA: TGTGCTAGTGGTTTGCGACTAGCGGGGAACAATGAGCAGTTCTTC.

Ten or more counts support this clonotype. V gene TRBV2 combines with J gene TRBJ2-5; a possible D gene is TRBD1 (7 bases). The CDR3 spans 13 residues. The germline V and J ends were trimmed by 6 bases and 5 bases, with 13 bases remaining between them. Germline CDR1 reads SNHLY; CDR2 reads FYNNEI. The CDR3 nucleotides are TGTGCCAGCAGCGCGGGACAGTACGAGACCCAGTACTTC. It encodes CASSAGQYETQYF.

Concerning this clonotype: An end of the junction does not agree with germline; a read error may underlie this. V is TRBV14 and J is TRBJ2-2, with TRBD2 as a possible D gene (5 bases). This CDR3 comprises 17 residues. Germline CDR1 SGHDN, CDR2 FVKESK. The CDR3 coding sequence is TGTGCCAGCGGCCAAGAGAGGGCTTGGTCGAACACCGGGGAGCTGTTTTTT. This encodes CASGQERAWSNTGELFF.

At least ten counts were recorded for this clonotype. Compared with germline, one end of the junction differs, possibly owing to a read error. The rearrangement joins TRBV7-2 to TRBJ2-5, with 7 bases identical to TRBD1. The CDR3 loop spans 16 amino acids. CDR1 SGHTA and CDR2 FQGNSA come from the germline V gene. Written as DNA, the CDR3 is TGTGCCAGCAGCTCGATTAACAGGGGACCAAGAGAGTCCCAGTACTTC. Its protein product is CASSSINRGPRESQYF.

Many counts were recorded for this clonotype. The rearrangement links TRBV20-1 to TRBJ1-2; 8 nucleotides align to TRBD1. Looked up from germline, CDR1 is DFQATT and CDR2 is SNEGSKA (reference sequence). This CDR3 region has 15 residues. J gave up 6 bases and V 4 bases, and 13 bases lay outside the gene matches. The chain's CDR3 is CSATSPDRASDGYTF. CDR3 nucleotides: TGCAGTGCTACATCTCCGGACAGGGCGTCGGATGGCTACACCTTC.

This clonotype was picked up a small number of times. It is likely a read error, because the conserved phenylalanine at the end of the CDR3 is missing. V is TRBV7-9 and J is TRBJ2-3; D remains ambiguous. The CDR3 loop spans 12 amino acids. V lost 4 bases, J lost 6 bases, and 8 bases lay in between. Germline V gene sequence: CDR1 SEHNR, CDR2 FQNEAQ (reference sequence). CDR3 in amino acids: CASSSYLDTQYL. For the CDR3, the DNA is TGTGCCAGCAGCTCCTACTTGGATACGCAGTATCTT.

There are many counts of this clonotype. V and J are TRBV2 and TRBJ1-1; no definite D call. The V gene's germline CDR1 is SNHLY and CDR2 FYNNEI. CDR3 length equals 12 residues. Trimming took 5 bases from V and 8 from J, leaving 12 bases between them. CDR3 region: CASSFSGLEAFF. The DNA for the CDR3 is TGTGCCAGCAGTTTCTCAGGTCTCGAAGCTTTCTTT.

This clonotype was observed many times. The V and J genes are TRBV20-1 and TRBJ2-5; D gene unclear. Germline CDR1 reads DFQATT; CDR2 reads SNEGSKA (reference sequence). The CDR3 runs 12 residues. The V end lost 4 bases, the J end lost 5 bases, and 11 bases lay between the germline ends. CDR3 residues: CSAMLGRETQYF. CDR3 DNA sequence: TGCAGTGCTATGTTGGGTCGTGAGACCCAGTACTTC.

This clonotype appeared many times. This rearrangement joins TRBV6-5 to TRBJ1-5; 7 nucleotides agree with TRBD1. Germline lookup yields CDR1 MNHEY and CDR2 SVGAGI. CDR3 size: 15 residues. V trimming: 3 bases; J trimming: 2 bases; junction bases outside the gene matches: 4. CDR3 coding DNA: TGTGCCAGCAGTTATCGACAGGGAGGCAATCAGCCCCAGCATTTT. This gives the protein CASSYRQGGNQPQHF.

This clonotype was seen only a few times. The chain employs TRBV20-1 and TRBJ1-4; D possibly corresponds to TRBD1 (6 bases). The germline gives CDR1 DFQATT, CDR2 SNEGSKA (reference sequence). This CDR3 is built from 15 residues. V was trimmed by 3 bases and J by 7 bases, leaving 18 bases between them. CDR3 sequence (DNA): TGCAGTGCTAGTCCTCGGGGGCGCGGGAGTGAAAAACTGTTTTTT. Protein: CSASPRGRGSEKLFF.

A remark on this clonotype: Only one base separates this from a far larger clonotype, so it likely reflects a read error. The chain combines TRBV7-2 with TRBJ2-3; D may correspond to TRBD1 or TRBD2 (6 bases each). The DNA end is more similar to TRBJ2-5, so the J call may be wrong. CDR1 and CDR2 (germline): SGHTA, FQGNSA. The length of the CDR3 is 14 residues. CDR3 bases: TGTGCCAGCAACCGGGGGACATCCAAGGGGACCCAGTACTTC. Translation gives CASNRGTSKGTQYF.

The chain employs TRBV29-1 and TRBJ2-1; 7 bases align to TRBD2. Germline values: CDR1 SQVTM, CDR2 ANQGSEA. J was trimmed by 7 bases and V by 3 bases; bases with no gene match: 9. The CDR3 has 14 amino acids. The CDR3 sequence is CSVDGRLGKNEQFF. The CDR3 DNA follows: TGCAGCGTTGACGGGAGGCTTGGTAAGAATGAGCAGTTCTTC.

Remarks on this clonotype: Possible read error: a much larger clone is one base away. V and J are TRBV5-1 and TRBJ2-1; the D call may be TRBD1 or TRBD2 (6 bases each). Matching the DNA end better, TRBJ2-5 makes the J call doubtful. The CDR3 spans 15 residues. CDR1 is SGHRS, CDR2 YFSETQ, per germline. CDR3 loop: CVSSLEGRGQETQYF. Written as DNA, the CDR3 is TGCGTCAGCAGCTTGGAGGGCAGGGGCCAAGAGACCCAGTACTTC.

This clonotype has a count of ten or more. The gene calls are TRBV28 and TRBJ2-1, with 8 bases that match TRBD1. The CDR3 extends over 16 amino acids. V was clipped by 8 bases and J by 6 bases; unmatched bases: 15. The germline V gene encodes CDR1 MDHEN and CDR2 SYDVKM. The CDR3 DNA is TGTGCCAGCTTTGGACAGGGCAAGCCAAGAAGCAATGAGCAGTTCTTC. As protein: CASFGQGKPRSNEQFF. Full variable domain (outside the CDR3, taken from reference TRBV28 and TRBJ2-1): DVKVTQSSRYLVKRTGEKVFLECVQDMDHENMFWYRQDPGLGLRLIYFSYDVKMKEKGDIPEGYSVSREKKERFSLILESASTNQTSMYLCASFGQGKPRSNEQFFGPGTRLTVL.